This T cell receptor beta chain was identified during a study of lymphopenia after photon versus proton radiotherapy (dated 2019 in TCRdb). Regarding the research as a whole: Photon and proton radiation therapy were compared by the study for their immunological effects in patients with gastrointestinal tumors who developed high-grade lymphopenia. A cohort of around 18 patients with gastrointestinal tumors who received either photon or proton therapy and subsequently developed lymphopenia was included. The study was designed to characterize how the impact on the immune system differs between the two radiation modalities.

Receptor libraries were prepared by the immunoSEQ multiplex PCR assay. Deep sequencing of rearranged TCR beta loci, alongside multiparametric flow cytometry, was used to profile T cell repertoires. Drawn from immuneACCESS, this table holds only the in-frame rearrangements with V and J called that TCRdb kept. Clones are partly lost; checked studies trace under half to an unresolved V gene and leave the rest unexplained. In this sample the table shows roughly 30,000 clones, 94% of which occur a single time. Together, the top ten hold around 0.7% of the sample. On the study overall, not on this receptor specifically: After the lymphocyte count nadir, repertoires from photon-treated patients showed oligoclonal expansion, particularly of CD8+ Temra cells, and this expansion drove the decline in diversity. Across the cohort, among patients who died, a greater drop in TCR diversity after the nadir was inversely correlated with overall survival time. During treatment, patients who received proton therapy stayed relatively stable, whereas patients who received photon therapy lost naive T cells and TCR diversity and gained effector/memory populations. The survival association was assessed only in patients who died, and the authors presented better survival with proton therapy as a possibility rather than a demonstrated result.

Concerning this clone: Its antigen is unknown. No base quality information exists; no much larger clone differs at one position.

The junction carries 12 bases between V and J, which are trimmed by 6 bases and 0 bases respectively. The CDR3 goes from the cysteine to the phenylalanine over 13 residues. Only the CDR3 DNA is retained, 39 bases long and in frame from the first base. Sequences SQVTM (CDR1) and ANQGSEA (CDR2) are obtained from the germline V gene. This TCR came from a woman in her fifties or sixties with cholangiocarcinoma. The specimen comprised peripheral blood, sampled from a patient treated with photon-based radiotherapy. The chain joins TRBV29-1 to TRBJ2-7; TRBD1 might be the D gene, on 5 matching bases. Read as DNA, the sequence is TGCAGCGTGACAGCTCAACACTCCTACGAGCAGTACTTC. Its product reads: CSVTAQHSYEQYF.